This TCR beta chain appears in the sequencing data of a study of blood T cell repertoires in COVID-19. The CDR3 extends over 15 amino acids. Losses at the gene ends were 4 bases for V and 1 base for J; bases not matched to a gene: 4. The germline V gene encodes CDR1 SGDLS and CDR2 YYNGEE. TCRdb's copy holds only in-frame clones and misses some; the assay was immunoSEQ multiplex PCR. The sample includes about 390,000 clones, more than 70% of them seen just once. The sequence came from a woman aged 55-70 years with COVID-19, enrolled during active disease. Material: peripheral blood. This chain connects TRBV9 to TRBJ2-2, with TRBD1 identical over 7 bases. CDR3 nucleotides: TGTGCCAGCAGCACGGGACAGATGAACACCGGGGAGCTGTTTTTT. Its translation is CASSTGQMNTGELFF.